This is a list of T cell receptor beta chains from one sample in a study of Ad26.COV2.S vaccination and SARS-CoV-2 variants. TCRdb keeps only in-frame clones here, not all; method: immunoSEQ multiplex PCR. The table includes 350,000 to 400,000 clones, approximately 86% detected once. This specimen consisted of peripheral blood, obtained in a trial of Ad26.COV2.S vaccine versus placebo. Source of these receptors: a person between 18 and 59 years old who received the Ad26.COV2.S COVID-19 vaccine or a placebo. Both conserved end residues are part of each CDR3. A D gene is named only where the DNA matches it firmly. Only some rows state a clone size, as once, few, many or a class for expanded clones.

cdr3_aa	cdr3_nt	d_call	clone_size	v_call	j_call
CASSRTGGLANYGYTF	TGTGCCAGTAGCCGAACAGGGGGCTTAGCTAACTATGGCTACACCTTC	TRBD1	-	TRBV19	TRBJ1-2
CAWKELGMEGNTIYF	TGTGCCTGGAAAGAACTGGGAATGGAAGGAAACACCATATATTTT	-	-	TRBV30	TRBJ1-3
CASSTFATNEKLFF	TGTGCCAGCAGTACTTTTGCAACTAATGAAAAACTGTTTTTT	-	-	TRBV3-1/TRBV3-2	TRBJ1-4
CASSLQGSEQYF	TGTGCCAGCTCACTACAGGGTTCCGAGCAGTACTTC	-	-	TRBV18	TRBJ2-7
CASSYLHNTEAFF	TGTGCCAGCAGCTATCTCCACAACACTGAAGCTTTCTTT	-	-	TRBV7-9	TRBJ1-1
CASSVYSISGANVLTF	TGCGCCAGCAGCGTATACAGTATCTCTGGGGCCAACGTCCTGACTTTC	-	-	TRBV5-1	TRBJ2-6
CARKYRLLSDTQYF	TGTGCCAGGAAATATAGACTCCTATCAGATACGCAGTATTTT	-	few	TRBV6-5	TRBJ2-3
CASSGVGTGFNSPLHF	TGTGCCAGCAGTGGTGTGGGGACAGGGTTTAACTCACCCCTCCACTTT	TRBD1	-	TRBV6-1	TRBJ1-6
CASSHRSDGSYEQYF	TGCGCCAGCAGCCATCGCTCGGACGGGAGCTACGAGCAGTACTTC	-	-	TRBV5-1	TRBJ2-7
CASRARTSQSTDTQYF	TGTGCCAGCAGGGCCCGGACTAGCCAGAGCACAGATACGCAGTATTTT	TRBD2	-	TRBV13	TRBJ2-3
CSASKALLPNQPQHF	TGCAGTGCTAGTAAGGCCCTCCTCCCTAATCAGCCCCAGCATTTT	-	-	TRBV20-1	TRBJ1-5
CAWTGQTISGANVLTF	TGTGCCTGGACTGGACAGACTATATCTGGGGCCAACGTCCTGACTTTC	-	-	TRBV30	TRBJ2-6
CASSPGTGGRETQYF	TGTGCCAGCTCACCCGGGACAGGGGGTCGAGAGACCCAGTACTTC	TRBD1	-	TRBV18	TRBJ2-5
CASSLVRGREPQHF	TGTGCCAGCAGCTTGGTTCGGGGAAGAGAGCCCCAGCATTTT	-	-	TRBV5-8	TRBJ1-5
CASSLRGQNTEAFF	TGTGCCAGCAGTTTGAGGGGGCAAAACACTGAAGCTTTCTTT	TRBD1	-	TRBV27	TRBJ1-1
CASSLLDATNEKLFF	TGTGCCAGCAGCTTATTGGATGCAACTAATGAAAAACTGTTTTTT	-	-	TRBV7-9	TRBJ1-4
CASSLTNQETQYF	TGCGCCAGCAGCCTAACAAATCAAGAGACCCAGTACTTC	-	once	TRBV4-1	TRBJ2-5
CASSSSGSHTEAFF	TGTGCCAGCAGCTCCTCAGGGAGTCACACTGAAGCTTTCTTT	-	-	TRBV7-9	TRBJ1-1
CASSSRQIHNSPLHF	TGTGCCAGCTCATCCCGACAGATACATAATTCACCCCTCCACTTT	-	-	TRBV18	TRBJ1-6
CASSSTGGNYGYTF	TGTGCCAGCAGCTCCACAGGGGGCAACTATGGCTACACCTTC	TRBD1	-	TRBV7-9	TRBJ1-2
CASSQIAGGPGRSYNEQFF	TGCGCCAGCAGCCAAATAGCGGGGGGGCCGGGGAGGTCCTACAATGAGCAGTTCTTC	TRBD2	-	TRBV4-1	TRBJ2-1
CASSDPGEAEYEQYF	TGTGCCAGCAGTGATCCGGGAGAAGCTGAATACGAGCAGTACTTC	-	few	TRBV2	TRBJ2-7
CASSLMTGGNEKLFF	TGTGCCAGCAGCTTAATGACAGGGGGAAATGAAAAACTGTTTTTT	TRBD1	-	TRBV3-1/TRBV3-2	TRBJ1-4
CASSLVLAGGPGETQYF	TGTGCCAGCAGCTTGGTACTAGCGGGGGGGCCGGGAGAGACCCAGTACTTC	TRBD2	-	TRBV5-4	TRBJ2-5
CAWSEGGAYNEQFF	TGTGCCTGGAGTGAAGGGGGCGCGTACAATGAGCAGTTCTTC	TRBD1	-	TRBV30	TRBJ2-1
CASSKLGDRGTDTQYF	TGTGCCAGTAGTAAGTTAGGGGACAGGGGCACAGATACGCAGTATTTT	TRBD1	-	TRBV19	TRBJ2-3
CASRRSYEQYF	TGCGCCAGCAGAAGGAGTTACGAGCAGTACTTC	-	-	TRBV10-2	TRBJ2-7
CASSRQTINTEAFF	TGCGCCAGCAGCCGCCAGACCATAAACACTGAAGCTTTCTTT	-	-	TRBV4-3	TRBJ1-1
CASSSRQLIHEQYF	TGTGCCAGCAGCTCCAGACAGCTGATACACGAGCAGTACTTC	-	-	TRBV11-2	TRBJ2-7
CASRPLNRGLDTEAFF	TGTGCCAGCAGACCTCTTAACAGGGGGCTGGACACTGAAGCTTTCTTT	TRBD1	-	TRBV6-2/TRBV6-3	TRBJ1-1
CASSQRGGPREQYF	TGTGCCAGCAGCCAGCGAGGCGGGCCGCGAGAGCAGTACTTC	-	-	TRBV5-4	TRBJ2-7
CASSISWAVGTGELFF	TGTGCCAGTAGTATATCTTGGGCCGTTGGCACCGGGGAGCTGTTTTTT	-	few	TRBV19	TRBJ2-2
CASRPEENEQFF	TGCGCCAGCAGACCCGAAGAGAATGAGCAGTTCTTC	-	-	TRBV5-1	TRBJ2-1
CASSHLDGTYEQYF	TGTGCCAGTAGCCACCTTGACGGGACCTACGAGCAGTACTTC	-	-	TRBV19	TRBJ2-7
CASSPSGLAGGETQYF	TGTGCCAGCAGCCCTAGCGGACTAGCGGGGGGAGAGACCCAGTACTTC	TRBD2	-	TRBV6-2/TRBV6-3	TRBJ2-5
CASSQLGGELFF	TGTGCCAGCAGTCAATTGGGGGGGGAGCTGTTTTTT	-	-	TRBV6-6	TRBJ2-2
CASSEGQGGPGYGYTF	TGTGCCAGCAGTGAAGGACAGGGCGGTCCCGGCTATGGCTACACCTTC	TRBD1	-	TRBV6-1	TRBJ1-2
CASSEGQGALTYEQYF	TGTGCCAGCAGTGAGGGACAGGGCGCCTTGACCTACGAGCAGTACTTC	TRBD1	-	TRBV2	TRBJ2-7
CASTSSDTQYF	TGTGCCAGCACCTCGTCAGATACGCAGTATTTT	-	-	TRBV2	TRBJ2-3
CASSQQVYTGELFF	TGCGCCAGCAGCCAACAGGTGTACACCGGGGAGCTGTTTTTT	-	once	TRBV5-1	TRBJ2-2